These T cell receptor beta chains were read from a single sample in a study of early T cells in non-severe SARS-CoV-2 infection. TCRdb re-called the 5' RACE reads with MiXCR, one entry per CDR3 protein. The sample lists 70,000 or so distinct CDR3 sequences, 10% occurring once. The material sequenced was whole blood, taken at baseline. These receptors were obtained from an adult who was a healthcare worker with PCR-confirmed SARS-CoV-2 infection or an uninfected control (not recorded which). Each CDR3 is given with its conserved first and last residue. Fields, in order: CDR3 DNA, CDR3 protein, J gene, D gene, clone size, V gene. The D gene is left open where the match is weak. Size values are once, few and many counts, or a class for expanded clones, and some rows have none.

DNA: TGTGCCAGCTCACCAGCCGGGACAGGGGGCTCACCCCTCCACTTT
CDR3: CASSPAGTGGSPLHF
J: TRBJ1-6
D: TRBD1
size: many
V: TRBV18

DNA: TGTGCCAGCAGGGAGGGACTAGCGGGGCCCTACGAGCAGTACTTC
CDR3: CASREGLAGPYEQYF
J: TRBJ2-7
D: TRBD2
size: -
V: TRBV2

DNA: TGCGCCAGCAGCCAAGGGACCGGGACAGTGGGACGAGATACGCAGTATTTT
CDR3: CASSQGTGTVGRDTQYF
J: TRBJ2-3
D: TRBD1
size: -
V: TRBV4-1

DNA: TGTGCCAGCAGCCTACCGACTAGCGGGGCGACCGGGACCCAGTACTTC
CDR3: CASSLPTSGATGTQYF
J: TRBJ2-5
D: TRBD2
size: once
V: TRBV11-2

DNA: TGTGCCAGCAGCTGGTCGGCGATCGGACAGCCCCAGCATTTT
CDR3: CASSWSAIGQPQHF
J: TRBJ1-5
D: -
size: few
V: TRBV7-2

DNA: TGTGCCAGCAGTTACTCCACGGGACAGGGGCACAATGAGCAGTTCTTC
CDR3: CASSYSTGQGHNEQFF
J: TRBJ2-1
D: TRBD1
size: -
V: TRBV6-5

DNA: TGTGCCAGCAGCTTAGTGTCGGGCTCTGGAAACACCATATATTTT
CDR3: CASSLVSGSGNTIYF
J: TRBJ1-3
D: -
size: many
V: TRBV7-2

DNA: TGTGCCAGCAGTTTCGACAGAAACGAGCAGTACTTC
CDR3: CASSFDRNEQYF
J: TRBJ2-7
D: -
size: -
V: TRBV12-3/TRBV12-4

DNA: TGTGCCTGGAGTGTACGCCAGCGCGACTATGGCTACACCTTC
CDR3: CAWSVRQRDYGYTF
J: TRBJ1-2
D: -
size: -
V: TRBV30

DNA: TGTGCCAGCCATGGACAGGGGGGCTCCTACGAGCAGTACTTC
CDR3: CASHGQGGSYEQYF
J: TRBJ2-7
D: TRBD1
size: many
V: TRBV18

DNA: TGTGCCAGCAGCCAAAAGGGACTAGCGGGGGGTAACACGAACACCGGGGAGCTTTTTTTT
CDR3: CASSQKGLAGGNTNTGELFF
J: TRBJ2-2
D: TRBD2
size: many
V: TRBV3-1

DNA: TGCGCCAGCAGCTTGGTAGGGTCCTACGAGCAGTACTTC
CDR3: CASSLVGSYEQYF
J: TRBJ2-7
D: -
size: many
V: TRBV5-1

DNA: TGTGCCAGCAGTCCCCGGACGGGGAACACTGAAGCTTTCTTT
CDR3: CASSPRTGNTEAFF
J: TRBJ1-1
D: -
size: -
V: TRBV6-1

DNA: TGTGCCAGCAGCTTAGTCCGGGGAGCTGGCAACGTCCTGACTTTC
CDR3: CASSLVRGAGNVLTF
J: TRBJ2-6
D: -
size: few
V: TRBV7-2

DNA: TGTGCCAGCAGCGCCCAATGGGCGTACAATGAGCAGTTCTTC
CDR3: CASSAQWAYNEQFF
J: TRBJ2-1
D: -
size: -
V: TRBV7-6

DNA: TGTGCCAGCAGCTTAATGGGACTAGCGGCCTACGAGCAGTACTTC
CDR3: CASSLMGLAAYEQYF
J: TRBJ2-7
D: TRBD2
size: few
V: TRBV7-2

DNA: TGTGCCAGCAGACCCATAGCGGGGGCACCGAACACCGGGGAGCTGTTTTTT
CDR3: CASRPIAGAPNTGELFF
J: TRBJ2-2
D: TRBD2
size: many
V: TRBV6-5

DNA: TGCGCCAGCTGCTACAGGCTAAACACTGAAGCTTTCTTT
CDR3: CASCYRLNTEAFF
J: TRBJ1-1
D: -
size: many
V: TRBV5-1

DNA: TGCGCCAGCAGCTCTCCTGGGGGGGGCGCGTCCTATAATTCACCCCTCCACTTT
CDR3: CASSSPGGGASYNSPLHF
J: TRBJ1-6
D: -
size: -
V: TRBV5-1

DNA: TGTGCCAGCAGCTTAGCCGATGGGGTGTCTGAAGCTTTCTTT
CDR3: CASSLADGVSEAFF
J: TRBJ1-1
D: -
size: few
V: TRBV7-2

DNA: TGTGCTAGTGCTCAGGGGGCCTACGAGCAGTACTTC
CDR3: CASAQGAYEQYF
J: TRBJ2-7
D: TRBD1
size: many
V: TRBV12-5

DNA: TGTGCCTGGAGCCGGGATGCGTGGGGGGAGAATACGCAGTATTTT
CDR3: CAWSRDAWGENTQYF
J: TRBJ2-3
D: -
size: few
V: TRBV30

DNA: TGTGCCAGCAAGGGGCTGGACGCCTCCTTTAGTGGCTACACCTTC
CDR3: CASKGLDASFSGYTF
J: TRBJ1-2
D: -
size: many
V: TRBV6-6

DNA: TGTGCCTGGAGTGTATACGGGTCAGGGTATGATGGCTACACCTTC
CDR3: CAWSVYGSGYDGYTF
J: TRBJ1-2
D: -
size: few
V: TRBV30

DNA: TGTGCCATCAGGAGGGGCCAGGGCACAGATACGCAGTATTTT
CDR3: CAIRRGQGTDTQYF
J: TRBJ2-3
D: -
size: -
V: TRBV10-3